Presented here are 17 T cell receptor beta chains from one specimen sequenced in a study of T cells after yellow fever vaccination. One entry per CDR3 protein results from TCRdb running MiXCR on the 5' RACE reads. The data contain 400,000 to 450,000 distinct CDR3 sequences, around 19% of them seen just once; the ten biggest clones take up roughly a sixth. The sequencing here drew on PBMCs, taken before the yellow fever booster vaccination. The receptors were gathered from a man aged 18 to 35 who received the YFV17D yellow fever vaccine.

This clonotype was counted only a few times. This chain links TRBV7-6 with TRBJ1-1, with 7 bases aligning to TRBD1. The CDR3 length is 16 residues. After removal of 1 base from V and 4 bases from J, the junction contained 9 bases not matched to a gene. Germline CDR1 and CDR2: SGHVS and FNYEAQ. CDR3 sequence: CASSLERGRSVTEAFF. CDR3 nucleotides: TGTGCCAGCAGCTTAGAAAGGGGGCGATCGGTCACTGAAGCTTTCTTT.

V and J are TRBV19 and TRBJ1-2; D might be TRBD1 (6 bases). V was pared by 8 bases and J by 4 bases, with 14 bases between. CDR1 and CDR2 (germline): LNHDA, SQIVND (reference sequence). This CDR3 region has 13 residues. The CDR3 sequence is CASGTPQAYGYTF. The CDR3 nucleotides are TGTGCCAGTGGGACACCTCAAGCCTATGGCTACACCTTC.

This clonotype was counted between two and nine times. This chain joins TRBV6-2 or TRBV6-3 and TRBJ1-2, with D unclear. Germline V gene lookup returns CDR1 MNHEY and CDR2 SVGEGT. This CDR3 spans 13 amino acids. V dropped 4 bases and J dropped 5 bases, with 11 bases sitting between them. CDR3 coding DNA: TGTGCCAGCAGTTTCCCTGCACCTTATGGCTACACCTTC. Amino acid sequence: CASSFPAPYGYTF.

In its sample, this clonotype was seen a few times. CDR3 region: CASSTRTEETQYF. The CDR3 bases are TGCGCCAGCAGCACTCGGACGGAAGAGACCCAGTACTTC. The chain uses TRBV5-1 and TRBJ2-5, with unresolved D. Looked up from germline, CDR1 is SGHRS and CDR2 is YFSETQ. CDR3 length: 13 residues. The V end lost 4 bases, the J end lost 3 bases, and 10 bases lay between the germline ends.

The chain carries TRBV2 and TRBJ1-5; unclear D gene. Germline lookup yields CDR1 SNHLY and CDR2 FYNNEI. CDR3 size: 16 residues. Trimming took 0 bases from V and 1 from J, leaving 10 bases between them. The CDR3 DNA follows: TGTGCCAGCAGTGAAGCCTGGGAAACGAGCAATCAGCCCCAGCATTTT. Translation: CASSEAWETSNQPQHF. The full variable domain, rest sourced from reference TRBV2 and TRBJ1-5, is EPEVTQTPSHQVTQMGQEVILRCVPISNHLYFYWYRQILGQKVEFLVSFYNNEISEKSEIFDDQFSVERPDGSNFTLKIRSTKLEDSAMYFCASSEAWETSNQPQHFGDGTRLSIL.

This clonotype was detected a few times. The genes are TRBV19 and TRBJ2-4, with TRBD1 as a possible D gene (6 bases). The CDR3 has 15 residues. Germline values: CDR1 LNHDA, CDR2 SQIVND (reference sequence). V was trimmed by 5 bases and J by 5 bases, leaving 16 bases between them. Written as DNA, the CDR3 is TGTGCCAGTAGTGACCCCGGACAGTGGGAAAACATTCAGTACTTC. This sequence encodes CASSDPGQWENIQYF.

The sample holds one count of this clonotype. CDR3 bases: TGCGCCAGCAGCCAAGATTTGGGCAGGGCTCGGGCTGAAGCTTTCTTT. Encoded protein: CASSQDLGRARAEAFF. The rearrangement uses TRBV4-3 and TRBJ1-1, with D perhaps TRBD1 (5 bases). The CDR3 totals 16 residues. Germline-derived CDR1 and CDR2 are LGHNA and YSLEER. Trimming took 0 bases from V and 6 from J, leaving 17 bases between them.

The V call is TRBV5-1, the J call TRBJ2-5; tentatively, D is TRBD2 (6 bases). V lost 1 base, J lost 6 bases, and 13 bases lay in between. This CDR3 is built from 14 residues. Germline CDR1 is SGHRS and CDR2 is YFSETQ. Here the CDR3 DNA reads TGCGCCAGCAGCTTGTCTCCGGGGGATCAGACCCAGTACTTC. Translation: CASSLSPGDQTQYF.

The CDR3 nucleotides are TGTGCCAGCAGCTTAGTATCTGGGGCCACCGGGGAGCTGTTTTTT. This codes for CASSLVSGATGELFF. The chain employs TRBV7-6 and TRBJ2-2, with D possibly matching TRBD1 (5 bases). The ends were cut back, 1 base at V and 4 bases at J, with 10 bases in the middle. The CDR3 length is 15 residues. Germline values: CDR1 SGHVS, CDR2 FNYEAQ.

This clonotype showed up just a few times. The chain recombines TRBV6-5 with TRBJ1-2; D uncertain. The V end was cut by 7 bases, the J end by 8 bases, with 11 bases between. The germline gives CDR1 MNHEY, CDR2 SVGAGI. The CDR3 runs 11 residues. Written as DNA, the CDR3 is TGTGCCAGCATAGGAGCGGAGGGCTACACCTTC. Amino acids: CASIGAEGYTF.

This sequence joins TRBV27 and TRBJ2-7; D is ambiguous. This CDR3 spans 13 amino acids. Germline V gene data show CDR1 as MNHEY and CDR2 as SMNVEV (reference sequence). The ends were cut back, 3 bases at V and 4 bases at J, with 10 bases in the middle. The CDR3 DNA follows: TGTGCCAGCAGTTTGTCCCTTCCGTACGAGCAGTACTTC. It codes for CASSLSLPYEQYF.

For the CDR3, the DNA is TGTGCCAGCACCCAGCAATGGGGGGGCGAGACCCAGTACTTC. As protein: CASTQQWGGETQYF. The rearrangement uses TRBV7-2 and TRBJ2-5; D may be TRBD2 (7 bases). The germline V gene encodes CDR1 SGHTA and CDR2 FQGNSA. The length of the CDR3 is 14 residues. Between the trimmed V and J ends, which lost 7 bases and 5 bases, there was a span of 17 bases.

J is TRBJ2-5 and V is TRBV4-2; 10 bases line up with TRBD2. Germline V CDR1 and CDR2: LGHNA, YNFKEQ. With V trimmed by 0 bases and J by 4 bases, 17 bases remained unmatched. The CDR3 has 20 residues. CDR3 DNA sequence: TGTGCCAGCAGCCAAGATGGGCTAGCGGGGGTTTTGGGCTTAGGAGAGACCCAGTACTTC. This codes for CASSQDGLAGVLGLGETQYF.

This chain joins TRBV7-6 and TRBJ2-7, with D perhaps matching TRBD2 (6 bases). There are 15 residues in the CDR3. The V and J ends lost 2 bases and 2 bases respectively, with 13 bases between them. CDR1 and CDR2 (germline): SGHVS, FNYEAQ. CDR3 sequence: CASSLLRGIPYEQYF. The CDR3 DNA reads as TGTGCCAGCAGCTTATTACGGGGGATTCCCTACGAGCAGTACTTC.

This clonotype has just a few counts. V gene TRBV5-1 combines with J gene TRBJ2-7, with 11 nucleotides matching TRBD1. Per germline, CDR1 SGHRS and CDR2 YFSETQ. The CDR3 has 14 residues. Trimming removed 4 bases from V and 6 bases from J; junction bases left unmatched: 6. The CDR3, as DNA: TGCGCCAGCAGCGCGGGACAGGGGGTTCTCGAGCAGTACTTC. This translates into CASSAGQGVLEQYF. Full variable domain (rest looked up from reference TRBV5-1 and TRBJ2-7): KAGVTQTPRYLIKTRGQQVTLSCSPISGHRSVSWYQQTPGQGLQFLFEYFSETQRNKGNFPGRFSGRQFSNSRSEMNVSTLELGDSALYLCASSAGQGVLEQYFGPGTRLTVT.

This clonotype was seen a handful of times. This chain uses TRBV5-1 with TRBJ1-2; the D is unclear. Between the trimmed V and J ends, which lost 4 bases and 8 bases, there was a span of 15 bases. The CDR3 contains 13 residues. Looked up from germline, CDR1 is SGHRS and CDR2 is YFSETQ. The CDR3 is CASSPPGSEGYTF. The CDR3 coding sequence is TGCGCCAGCAGCCCCCCCGGGAGCGAGGGCTACACCTTC.

CDR3 sequence reads: CASSLEAGGVGETQYF. The CDR3 DNA sequence: TGCGCCAGCAGCTTGGAGGCGGGGGGTGTTGGAGAGACCCAGTACTTC. This chain uses TRBV5-1 with TRBJ2-5; 8 bases are shared with TRBD2. V dropped 0 bases and J dropped 4; count of bases not matched to a gene: 8. The germline V gene has CDR1 SGHRS and CDR2 YFSETQ. The CDR3 length is 16 residues.